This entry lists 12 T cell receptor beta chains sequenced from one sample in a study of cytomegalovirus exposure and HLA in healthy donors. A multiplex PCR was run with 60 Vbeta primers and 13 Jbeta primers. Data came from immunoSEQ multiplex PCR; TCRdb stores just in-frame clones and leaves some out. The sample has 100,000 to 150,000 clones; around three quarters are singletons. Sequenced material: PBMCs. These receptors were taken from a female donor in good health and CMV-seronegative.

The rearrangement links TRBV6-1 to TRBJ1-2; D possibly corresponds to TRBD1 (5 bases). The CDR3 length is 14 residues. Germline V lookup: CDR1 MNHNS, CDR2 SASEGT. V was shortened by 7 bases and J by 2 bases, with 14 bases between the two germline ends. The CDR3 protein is CASNTRQSNYGYTF. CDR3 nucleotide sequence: TGTGCCAGCAATACTCGACAGTCAAACTATGGCTACACCTTC.

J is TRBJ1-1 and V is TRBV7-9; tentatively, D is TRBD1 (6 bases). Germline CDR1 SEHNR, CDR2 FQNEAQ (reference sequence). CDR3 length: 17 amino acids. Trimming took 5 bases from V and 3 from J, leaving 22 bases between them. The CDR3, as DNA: TGTGCCAGCAGCCCCACTGGGACCAGGGGAATCGACACTGAAGCTTTCTTT. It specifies CASSPTGTRGIDTEAFF.

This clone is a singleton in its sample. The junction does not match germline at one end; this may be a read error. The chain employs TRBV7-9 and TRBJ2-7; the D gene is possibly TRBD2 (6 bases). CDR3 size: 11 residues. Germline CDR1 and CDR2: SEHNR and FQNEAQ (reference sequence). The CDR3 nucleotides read TGTGCCAGCAGCTTGGAGGGTGAGCAGCACTTC. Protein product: CASSLEGEQHF.

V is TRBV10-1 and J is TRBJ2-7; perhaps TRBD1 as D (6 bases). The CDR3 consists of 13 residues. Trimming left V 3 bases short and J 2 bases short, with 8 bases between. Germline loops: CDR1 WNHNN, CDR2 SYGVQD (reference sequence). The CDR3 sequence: CASSDGQTYEQYF. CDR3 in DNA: TGCGCCAGCAGTGACGGACAGACCTACGAGCAGTACTTC.

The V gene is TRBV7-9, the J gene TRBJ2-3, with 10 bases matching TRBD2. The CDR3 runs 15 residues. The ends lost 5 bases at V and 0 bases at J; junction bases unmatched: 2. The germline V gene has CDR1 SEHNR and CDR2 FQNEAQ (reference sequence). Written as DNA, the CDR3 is TGTGCCAGCAGCCGGACTAGCGGTAGCACAGATACGCAGTATTTT. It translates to CASSRTSGSTDTQYF.

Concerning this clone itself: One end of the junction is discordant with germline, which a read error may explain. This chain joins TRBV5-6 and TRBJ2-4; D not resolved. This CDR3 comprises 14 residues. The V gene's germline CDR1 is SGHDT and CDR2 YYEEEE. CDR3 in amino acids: CASSFFETKNSQYF. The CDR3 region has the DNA TGTGCCAGCAGCTTTTTCGAAACCAAAAACAGTCAGTACTTC.

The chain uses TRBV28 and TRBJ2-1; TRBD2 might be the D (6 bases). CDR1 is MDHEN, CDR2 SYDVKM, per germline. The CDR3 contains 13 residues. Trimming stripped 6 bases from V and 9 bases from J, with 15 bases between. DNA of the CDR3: TGTGCCAGCAGACGACTAGAAACGACTGAGCAGTTCTTC. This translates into CASRRLETTEQFF.

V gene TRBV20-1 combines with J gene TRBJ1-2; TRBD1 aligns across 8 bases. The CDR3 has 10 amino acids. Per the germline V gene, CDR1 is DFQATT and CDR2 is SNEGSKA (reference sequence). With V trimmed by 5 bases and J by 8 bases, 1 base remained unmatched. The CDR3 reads CSAGDRGYTF. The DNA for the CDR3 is TGCAGTGCTGGGGACAGGGGCTACACCTTC.

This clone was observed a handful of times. This CDR3 reads CASSESGSSYEQYF. CDR3 sequence (DNA): TGTGCCAGCAGCGAGAGCGGCAGCTCCTACGAGCAGTACTTC. The J gene is TRBJ2-7, the V gene TRBV21-1; TRBD2 is taken as the D call from the table, unchecked against the DNA. TRBV21-1 is a listed pseudogene. This CDR3 has 14 amino acids.

The CDR3 sequence is CASSTRGGYEQYF. For the CDR3, the DNA is TGTGCCAGCAGTACACGGGGAGGGTACGAGCAGTACTTC. The chain links TRBV2 to TRBJ2-7; TRBD2 aligns across 7 bases. The CDR3 totals 13 residues. V lost 5 bases to trimming and J lost 4 bases; unmatched junction nucleotides: 5. CDR1 and CDR2 from the germline V gene are SNHLY and FYNNEI. Combining the CDR3 with reference TRBV2 and TRBJ2-7 gives the whole variable domain EPEVTQTPSHQVTQMGQEVILRCVPISNHLYFYWYRQILGQKVEFLVSFYNNEISEKSEIFDDQFSVERPDGSNFTLKIRSTKLEDSAMYFCASSTRGGYEQYFGPGTRLTVT.

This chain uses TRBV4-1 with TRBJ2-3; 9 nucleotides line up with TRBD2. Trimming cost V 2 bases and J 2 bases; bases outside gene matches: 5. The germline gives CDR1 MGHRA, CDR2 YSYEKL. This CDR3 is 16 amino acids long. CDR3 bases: TGCGCCAGCAGCCAACTAGCGGGGCTTTTCACAGATACGCAGTATTTT. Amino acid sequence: CASSQLAGLFTDTQYF.

Here the CDR3 DNA reads TGTGCCAGCAGTCCCGGGACAGGGGGCTTCAATGAGCAGTTCTTC. Its translation: CASSPGTGGFNEQFF. V and J are TRBV6-4 and TRBJ2-1; 12 nucleotides match TRBD1. Trimming took 5 bases from V and 6 from J; bases not matched to a gene: 5. Germline values: CDR1 MRHNA, CDR2 SNTAGT. The CDR3 loop spans 15 amino acids.